This T cell receptor beta chain was sequenced during a study of T cells in localized non-small cell lung cancer. Assay: immunoSEQ multiplex PCR; the TCRdb copy retains only in-frame clones and omits some. The sample consists of about 52,000 clones, about nine tenths of them appearing once. This CDR3 has 12 residues. Germline CDR1 reads LNHDA; CDR2 reads SQIVND (reference sequence). The ends were cut back, 0 bases at V and 8 bases at J, with 5 bases in the middle. A word on this clone: What it recognizes is unknown.

General study points: Uninvolved nearby lung showed the greatest T cell clonality, exceeding that found in tumor. Of the top 100 tumor clones, median about 56 were in adjacent lung, about 26 among its top 100. Heterogeneity remains possible because sequencing was limited to only one tumor region. Longer overall survival accompanied higher blood T cell density.

The TCR originated in a male donor aged 60 or over with stage III squamous cell lung carcinoma. The material was peripheral blood, obtained before any cancer treatment. This chain links TRBV19 with TRBJ2-4, with D uncertain. CDR3 region: CASSIDRYIQYF. In nucleotides, the CDR3 is TGTGCCAGTAGTATAGATAGATACATTCAGTACTTC.